The 3 T cell receptor beta chains in this list originate from one sample, sequenced in a study of immune evolution from preneoplasia to lung adenocarcinoma. Produced via immunoSEQ multiplex PCR; TCRdb's table is partial and in-frame only. Of some 15,000 clones in the sample, 80% to 90% were seen once. The sequencing input was FFPE minimally invasive lung adenocarcinoma tissue. All receptors come from a person aged 70 to 79 with lung adenocarcinoma.

The V and J genes are TRBV27 and TRBJ2-3, with 11 nucleotides matching TRBD2. The CDR3 has 16 residues. J lost 0 bases, V lost 6 bases, and 5 bases had no gene match. Germline CDR1 and CDR2: MNHEY and SMNVEV (reference sequence). The CDR3 loop reads CASSRRLAGSTDTQYF. In DNA form, the CDR3 reads TGTGCCAGCAGCCGGAGACTAGCGGGGAGCACAGATACGCAGTATTTT.

By share of the sample, this clone is medium-sized. This chain links TRBV19 with TRBJ1-2; possibly TRBD1 for D (6 bases). The CDR3 totals 15 residues. Trimming removed 5 bases at V and 5 bases at J, with 18 bases between. CDR1 LNHDA and CDR2 SQIVND come from the germline V gene (reference sequence). DNA for the CDR3: TGTGCCAGTAGTCAGACAGGTCGGGATTATTATGGCTACACCTTC. Its translation: CASSQTGRDYYGYTF.

The chain uses TRBV5-1 and TRBJ1-3, with D possibly being TRBD1 (5 bases). The CDR3 spans 14 residues. V lost 4 bases, J lost 4 bases, and 12 bases lay in between. Looked up from germline, CDR1 is SGHRS and CDR2 is YFSETQ. The DNA of the CDR3 is TGCGCCAGCAGCGAAGGGACGGCGGGAAACACCATATATTTT. Its translation is CASSEGTAGNTIYF.